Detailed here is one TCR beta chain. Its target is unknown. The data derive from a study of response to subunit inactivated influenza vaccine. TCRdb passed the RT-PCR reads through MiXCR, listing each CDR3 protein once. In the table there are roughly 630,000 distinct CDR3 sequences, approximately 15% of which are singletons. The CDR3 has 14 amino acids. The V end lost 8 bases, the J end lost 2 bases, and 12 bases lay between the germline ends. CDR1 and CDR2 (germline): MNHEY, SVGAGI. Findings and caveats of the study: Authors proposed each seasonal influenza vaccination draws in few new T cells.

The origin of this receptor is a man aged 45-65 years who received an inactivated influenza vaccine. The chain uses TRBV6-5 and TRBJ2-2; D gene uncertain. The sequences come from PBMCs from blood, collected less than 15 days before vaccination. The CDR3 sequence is CASCSSLNTGELFF. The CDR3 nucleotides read TGTGCCAGCTGTTCTAGTCTTAACACCGGGGAGCTGTTTTTT.